This T cell receptor beta chain was profiled in a study of CD8 T cells in Susac syndrome (dated by TCRdb to about 2019). Background on the whole study: Of the Susac syndrome patients who were sequenced, more than 5 had clinically active disease and eight were in clinical remission. At blood withdrawal, Susac syndrome patients were either therapy-naive, taking corticosteroids (in some cases with IVIg as well), or taking IVIg alone. The study used repertoire sequencing to test whether antigen drove CD8+ T cell activation and differentiation in Susac syndrome. The clonality of the CD8+ T cell repertoire was compared across approximately 12 healthy donors, roughly 14 Susac syndrome patients and around 16 multiple sclerosis patients.

Peripheral blood CD8+ and CD4+ T cells from healthy donors, Susac syndrome patients and multiple sclerosis patients were profiled by high-throughput TCR beta sequencing. Recently defined diagnostic criteria for definite or probable disease were met by the Susac syndrome patients. Bulk CD8+ and CD4+ T cells were purified by magnetic negative isolation, whereas CD8+ TEMRA cells were enriched by FACS. Blood was drawn into EDTA tubes, processed within 24 hours, and PBMCs were isolated by density gradient centrifugation. PBMCs destined for TCR sequencing were cryopreserved in liquid nitrogen and later thawed in a 37 °C water bath. The sorted or isolated CD4+, CD8+ and CD8+ TEMRA cells reached a purity of at least 90%. The research as a whole found: CD8+ repertoires in Susac syndrome showed clonal expansion, which was highest in CD8+ TEMRA cells and was greater in clinically active patients than in remitting patients. Some 15 Susac-specific public clones were identified in the total CD8+ repertoire, and roughly five Susac-specific public clones were identified in the CD8+ TEMRA repertoire. The number of individuals in the TCR sequencing and HLA analysis was recognized as being relatively small.

RNA was extracted with the RNeasy kit and about 0.5 to 1 ug was reverse transcribed using random hexamers. The immunoSEQ multiplex PCR assay, which covers 54 Vbeta and 13 Jbeta segments, was used to amplify TCR beta CDR3 regions. Bias from PCR amplification was corrected by using a synthetic template baseline for primer optimization and for computational correction. The authors' pipeline ran thus. Reads were annotated to V, D and J genes according to IMGT and were analyzed with immunoSEQ Analyzer, with only productive sequences retained. To calculate clonality, Shannon entropy was normalized by log2 of the number of productive unique sequences and then subtracted from one. Public and private clones were assessed among the 100 most prevalent clones of each patient and control. Susac-specific clones were defined as absent from healthy and MS cohorts, 850 to 1,300 published viral clones and other ImmuneACCESS disease sequences. TCRdb's own reprocessing of the public reads used fastp at Q25 and MiXCR and kept productive beta chains. Each CDR3 protein gets just one entry, which takes the most common genes and DNA from the rows behind it. TCRdb, not the original authors, processed these V and J calls. Recorded for this sample are about 100,000 distinct CDR3 sequences; around 96% of them occurred a single time. The ten largest account for 0.3% of the sample.

Per the germline V gene, SQVTM is the CDR1 and ANQGSEA is the CDR2. The CDR3 starts with the cysteine, ends with the phenylalanine, and has 15 residues. CDR3 DNA is the only sequence kept; it has 45 bases, read in frame from the first base. As concerns this clonotype: Its antigen remains unidentified. A read error may account for a junction end that differs from germline.

The rearranged segments are TRBV29-1 and TRBJ2-2, with 9 junctional bases fitting TRBD1. Sequencing was carried out using CD8+ T cells from PBMCs. This receptor was taken from a human donor with Susac syndrome. The CDR3 is CSVKDRGIDTGELFF. The nucleotide sequence is TGCAGCGTTAAAGACAGGGGGATTGACACCGGGGAGCTGTTTTTT.